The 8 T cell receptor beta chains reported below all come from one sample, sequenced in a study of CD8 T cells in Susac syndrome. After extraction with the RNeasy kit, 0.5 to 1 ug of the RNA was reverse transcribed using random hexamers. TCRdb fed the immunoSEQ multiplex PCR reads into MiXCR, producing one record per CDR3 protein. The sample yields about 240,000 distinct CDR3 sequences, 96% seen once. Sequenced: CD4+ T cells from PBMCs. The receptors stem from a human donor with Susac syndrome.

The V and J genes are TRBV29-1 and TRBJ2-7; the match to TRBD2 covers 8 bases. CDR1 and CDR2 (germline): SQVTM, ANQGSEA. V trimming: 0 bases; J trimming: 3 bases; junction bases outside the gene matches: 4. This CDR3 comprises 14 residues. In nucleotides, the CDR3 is TGCAGCGTTGAAGACTCAGCGGGAGACTACGAGCAGTACTTC. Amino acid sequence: CSVEDSAGDYEQYF.

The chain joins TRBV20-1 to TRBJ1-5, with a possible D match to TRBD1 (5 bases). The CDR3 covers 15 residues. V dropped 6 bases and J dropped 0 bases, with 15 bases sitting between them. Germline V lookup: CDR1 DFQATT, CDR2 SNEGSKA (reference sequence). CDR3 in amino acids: CSAGAPPVSNQPQHF. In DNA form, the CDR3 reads TGCAGTGCAGGGGCGCCTCCTGTTAGCAATCAGCCCCAGCATTTT.

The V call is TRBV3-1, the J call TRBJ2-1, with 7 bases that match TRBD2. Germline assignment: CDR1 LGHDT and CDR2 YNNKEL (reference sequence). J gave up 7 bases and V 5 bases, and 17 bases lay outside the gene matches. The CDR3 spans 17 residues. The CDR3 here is CASSIIGGLGIINEQFF. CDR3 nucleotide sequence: TGTGCCAGCAGCATCATCGGAGGACTAGGGATAATAAATGAGCAGTTCTTC.

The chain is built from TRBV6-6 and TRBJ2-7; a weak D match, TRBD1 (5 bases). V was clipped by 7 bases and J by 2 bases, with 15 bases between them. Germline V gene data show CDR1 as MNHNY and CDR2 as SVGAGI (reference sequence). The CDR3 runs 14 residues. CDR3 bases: TGTGCCAGCACCACGATTTCGGACACCTACGAGCAGTACTTC. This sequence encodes CASTTISDTYEQYF.

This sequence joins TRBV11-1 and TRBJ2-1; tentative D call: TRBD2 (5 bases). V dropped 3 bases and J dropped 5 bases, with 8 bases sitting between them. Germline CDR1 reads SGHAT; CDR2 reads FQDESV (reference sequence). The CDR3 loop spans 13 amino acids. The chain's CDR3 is CASSLSGNNEQFF. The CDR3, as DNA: TGTGCCAGCAGCTTGAGCGGCAACAATGAGCAGTTCTTC.

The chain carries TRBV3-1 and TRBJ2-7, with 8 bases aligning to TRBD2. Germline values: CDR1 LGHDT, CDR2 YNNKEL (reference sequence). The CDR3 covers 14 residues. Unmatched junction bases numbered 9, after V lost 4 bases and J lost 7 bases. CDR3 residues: CASSPLAGLGEQYF. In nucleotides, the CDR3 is TGTGCCAGCAGCCCTTTAGCGGGACTGGGTGAGCAGTACTTC.

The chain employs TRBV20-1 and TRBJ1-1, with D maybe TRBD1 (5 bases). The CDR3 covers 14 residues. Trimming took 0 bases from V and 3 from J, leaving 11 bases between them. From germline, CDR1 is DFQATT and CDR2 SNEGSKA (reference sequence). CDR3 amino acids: CSARDWGGHTEAFF. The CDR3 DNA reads TGCAGTGCTAGAGACTGGGGGGGTCACACTGAAGCTTTCTTT.

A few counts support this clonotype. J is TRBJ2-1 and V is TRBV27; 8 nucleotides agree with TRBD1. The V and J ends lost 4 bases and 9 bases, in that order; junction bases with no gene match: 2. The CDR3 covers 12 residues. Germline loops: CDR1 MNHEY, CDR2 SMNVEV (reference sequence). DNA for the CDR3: TGTGCCAGCAGTTCTCAGGGGGCTGAGCAGTTCTTC. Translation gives CASSSQGAEQFF.